What follows describes a single T cell receptor (beta chain). Its antigen remains unidentified. It has no much larger one-base neighbor in the sample; base qualities were not kept. The sample is drawn from a study of T cell responses to AZD1222 COVID-19 vaccine (dated by TCRdb to the early 2020s). As for the study more broadly: AZD1222 recipients given second doses at about 4 weeks or at about 12 weeks were pooled, since spike-specific TCR depth and breadth were not found to differ between the two schedules. A total of just over 230 trial participants underwent TCR sequencing, of whom under 220 had received two doses of AZD1222 and about 25 had received two doses of the MenACWY control vaccine. Trial participants were enrolled into age subgroups of 18-55, 56-69 and 70-plus years, which contained about 150, 27 and 61 TCR-sequenced participants, respectively.

V is cut back by 6 bases and J by 2 bases, with 6 bases in the junction unmatched. Via the germline V gene, CDR1 is SNHLY and CDR2 FYNNEI. The CDR3 covers 14 residues, taking in both the cysteine and the phenylalanine. CDR3 DNA is the only sequence kept; it has 42 bases, read in frame from the first base. The CDR3 regions of human TCRbeta chains were analyzed by immunosequencing. The original methods were these. TCRs in the repertoires were compared against a reference library of SARS-CoV-2-specific TCRs that had been generated with the MIRA antigen-specificity platform. Breadth meant the fraction of unique TCRs that were SARS-CoV-2-associated, whereas depth meant the fraction of total T cells that were SARS-CoV-2-associated. Using the MIRA data, each spike-specific TCR was assigned both to the spike region to which the TCR was reactive and to a CD4 or CD8 class. Log10-transformed breadth and depth values were compared by one-way ANOVA with Sidak's multiple comparisons tests. Held by TCRdb, this immuneACCESS table contains in-frame sequences only and omits some clones. Under half of the omission traces to an unresolved V gene where checked; the cause of the rest is unknown. From that table come the V and J calls and clone size; the DNA was used to work out D and trimming. The sample yields around 110,000 clones; about 92% were counted once. The biggest ten clones account for 2.5% to 3% of the sample.

What the study reported, not specific to this receptor: Reportedly, close to half of the unique spike-specific TCRs recognized epitopes lying outside the regions that are mutated in the B.1.351 and B.1.1.7 variants. Conclusions about previously exposed vaccinees are limited because only five or six AZD1222 recipients were SARS-CoV-2 seropositive at baseline. In the small 56-69-year group, the increase in depth fell short of significance, most likely because of low power. Participants were mostly white British and included more females than males, and it was suggested by the authors that clonal diversity may have been underestimated. CD4 TCRs associated with the vaccine covered the entire spike protein, and the dominant responses were in regions 160-218 and 743-854. Because no day 14 peak-response samples were available, the repertoires could be characterized only after the peak T cell response. A significant rise in spike-specific TCR breadth and depth was observed after two AZD1222 doses relative to day 0 and relative to MenACWY recipients.

Interpreted using the paper, the time point label stands for: baseline before first vaccination. Samples from vaccinated people were obtained from the UK trials COV001 and COV002, which included a single-blind randomized controlled phase 2/3 trial of AZD1222 (ChAdOx1 nCoV-19) in healthy adults. For TCRbeta chain sequencing, PBMC samples from trial participants were taken at day 0 and at day 28 after the second dose. The sample here was peripheral blood, taken on day 0 of AZD1222 vaccination. This receptor chain uses TRBV2 and TRBJ2-5, and 7 junction bases match TRBD2. The origin of this receptor is an adult in good health. CDR3 sequence: CASRLSSGQETQYF. The DNA sequence is as follows: TGTGCCAGCAGACTCTCTAGCGGTCAAGAGACCCAGTACTTC.